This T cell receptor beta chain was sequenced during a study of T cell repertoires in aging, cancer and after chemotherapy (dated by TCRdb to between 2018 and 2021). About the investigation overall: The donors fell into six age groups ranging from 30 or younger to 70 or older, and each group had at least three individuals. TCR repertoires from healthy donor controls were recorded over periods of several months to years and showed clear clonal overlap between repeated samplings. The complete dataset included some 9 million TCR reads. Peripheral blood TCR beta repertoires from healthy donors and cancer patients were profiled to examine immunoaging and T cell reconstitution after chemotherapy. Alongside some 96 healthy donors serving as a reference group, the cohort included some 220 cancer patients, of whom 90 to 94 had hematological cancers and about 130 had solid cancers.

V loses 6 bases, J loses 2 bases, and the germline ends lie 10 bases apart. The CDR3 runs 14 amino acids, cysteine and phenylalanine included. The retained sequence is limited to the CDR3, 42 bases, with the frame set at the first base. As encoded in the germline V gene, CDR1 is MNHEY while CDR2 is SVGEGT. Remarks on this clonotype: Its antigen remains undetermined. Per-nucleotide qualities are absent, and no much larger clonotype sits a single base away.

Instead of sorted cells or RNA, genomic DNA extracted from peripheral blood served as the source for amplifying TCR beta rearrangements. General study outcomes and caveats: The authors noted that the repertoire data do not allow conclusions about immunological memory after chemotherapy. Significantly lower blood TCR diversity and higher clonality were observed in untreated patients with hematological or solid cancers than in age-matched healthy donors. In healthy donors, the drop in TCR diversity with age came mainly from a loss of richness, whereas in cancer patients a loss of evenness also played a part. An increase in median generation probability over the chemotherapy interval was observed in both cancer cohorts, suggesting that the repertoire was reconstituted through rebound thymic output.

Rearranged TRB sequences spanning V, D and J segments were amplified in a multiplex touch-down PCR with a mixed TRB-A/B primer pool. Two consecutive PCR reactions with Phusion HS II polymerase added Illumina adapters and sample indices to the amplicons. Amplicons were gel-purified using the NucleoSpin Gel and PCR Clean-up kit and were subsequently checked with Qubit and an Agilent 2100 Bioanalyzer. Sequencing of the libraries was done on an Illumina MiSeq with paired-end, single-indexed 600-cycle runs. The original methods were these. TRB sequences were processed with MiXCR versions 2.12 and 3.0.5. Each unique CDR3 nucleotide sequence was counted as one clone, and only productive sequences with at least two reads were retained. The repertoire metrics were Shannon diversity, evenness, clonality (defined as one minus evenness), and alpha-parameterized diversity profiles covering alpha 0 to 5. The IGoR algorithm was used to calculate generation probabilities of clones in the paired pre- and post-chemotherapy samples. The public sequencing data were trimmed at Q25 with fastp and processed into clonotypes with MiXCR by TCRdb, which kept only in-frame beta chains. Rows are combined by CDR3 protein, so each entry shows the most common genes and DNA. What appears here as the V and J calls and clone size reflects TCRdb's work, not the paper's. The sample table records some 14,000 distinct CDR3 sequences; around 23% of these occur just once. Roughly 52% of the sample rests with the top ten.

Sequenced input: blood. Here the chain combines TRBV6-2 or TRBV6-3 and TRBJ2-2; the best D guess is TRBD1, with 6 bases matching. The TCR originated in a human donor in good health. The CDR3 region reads CASRWGRNTGELFF. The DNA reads TGTGCCAGCAGGTGGGGGCGCAACACCGGGGAGCTGTTTTTT.